The 15 T cell receptor beta chains below were found in one sample sequenced in a study of blood T cells in healthy people across ages (dated by TCRdb to the mid-2010s). Libraries were built with 5' RACE. The run used an Illumina HiSeq 2500. A second PCR of roughly 7 to 11 cycles was run with a J-beta primer mix and a sample-barcoded 5' primer. TCRdb reprocessed the public reads (quality trimming at Q25 with fastp, clone calling with MiXCR) and kept in-frame beta chains. Entries that share a CDR3 protein sequence are merged under the most common genes and DNA. This sample holds 800,000 to 950,000 distinct CDR3 sequences; about 37% were observed only once. The top ten hold 10% to 15% of the sample. Sequenced: blood. The receptors were sampled from a man between 18 and 29 years old in good health.

This clonotype was seen repeatedly, ten times or more. The chain joins TRBV20-1 to TRBJ1-4, with unresolved D. V dropped 3 bases and J dropped 7 bases, with 12 bases sitting between them. This CDR3 is 13 amino acids long. Per the germline V gene, CDR1 is DFQATT and CDR2 is SNEGSKA (reference sequence). CDR3 nucleotide sequence: TGCAGTGCTAGTCGCAGTCTTGTTGAAAAACTGTTTTTT. It encodes CSASRSLVEKLFF.

V is TRBV12-3 or TRBV12-4 and J is TRBJ1-1, with no clear D. This CDR3 is 12 amino acids long. Trimming removed 3 bases at V and 6 bases at J, with 8 bases between. The CDR3 region is CASSFFGAEAFF. In nucleotides, the CDR3 is TGTGCCAGCAGTTTCTTCGGAGCTGAAGCTTTCTTT.

This chain links TRBV20-1 with TRBJ2-7; 9 bases agree with TRBD2. From germline, CDR1 is DFQATT and CDR2 SNEGSKA (reference sequence). The length of the CDR3 is 17 residues. V gave up 6 bases and J gave up 2 bases; unmatched junction bases: 17. Written as DNA, the CDR3 is TGCAGTGCCCCAACATCTTTAAGCGGGGGGAATCCCTACGAGCAGTACTTC. Translation gives CSAPTSLSGGNPYEQYF.

The chain couples TRBV7-8 to TRBJ1-4; 8 nucleotides line up with TRBD1. The V and J ends lost 3 bases and 6 bases, in that order; junction bases with no gene match: 6. The length of the CDR3 is 15 residues. Germline V gene sequence: CDR1 SGHVS, CDR2 FQNEAQ. CDR3 sequence (DNA): TGTGCCAGCAGCTTTCGGACAGGGTTCGATGAAAAACTGTTTTTT. Translated: CASSFRTGFDEKLFF.

Note on this clonotype: Since a much larger clone is just one base distant, this may be a read error. V usage is TRBV20-1 and J usage is TRBJ2-1; D might be TRBD1 (6 bases). The germline CDR1 and CDR2 sequences are DFQATT and SNEGSKA (reference sequence). This CDR3 spans 15 amino acids. Trimming cost V 4 bases and J 13 bases, with 26 bases left between them. CDR3 protein: CSAIPRDTRKETQFF. CDR3 nucleotides: TGCAGTGCTATCCCCCGGGACACGAGAAAAGAGACCCAGTTCTTC.

The gene calls are TRBV30 and TRBJ1-6; D is perhaps TRBD1 (5 bases). The CDR3 runs 14 residues. V lost 2 bases and J lost 7, with 12 bases in between. Per the germline V gene, CDR1 is GTSNPN and CDR2 is SVGIG (reference sequence). CDR3 nucleotide sequence: TGTGCCTGGAGTTCCCAGGGTGGGAATTCACCCCTCCACTTT. Translated, it gives CAWSSQGGNSPLHF.

The chain has TRBV7-3 and TRBJ1-4, with D possibly matching TRBD1 (6 bases). V was pared by 3 bases and J by 3 bases, with 14 bases between. The germline gives CDR1 SGHTA, CDR2 FQGTGA. The CDR3 runs 16 residues. CDR3 nucleotides: TGTGCCAGCAGCTTGGGAGGGAGGACAGCTAATGAAAAACTGTTTTTT. Translation: CASSLGGRTANEKLFF.

Details on this clonotype: A clone one base away is much larger, so this may be a read error. The rearrangement links TRBV7-2 to TRBJ2-5; tentatively, D is TRBD1 (6 bases). The CDR3 covers 13 residues. In germline, CDR1 is SGHTA, CDR2 FQGNSA. Between the trimmed V and J ends, which lost 3 bases and 11 bases, there was a span of 16 bases. CDR3 protein: CASSLGANNEQYF. In DNA form, the CDR3 reads TGTGCCAGCAGCTTGGGGGCCAACAATGAGCAGTACTTC.

The chain has TRBV20-1 and TRBJ2-3; TRBD2 might be the D (7 bases). V lost 7 bases to trimming and J lost 4 bases, with 15 bases between them. CDR3 size: 13 residues. From germline, CDR1 is DFQATT and CDR2 SNEGSKA (reference sequence). The CDR3 nucleotides read TGCAGTGTAGGGAGGGGGACGTCAGATACGCAGTATTTT. It is translated as CSVGRGTSDTQYF.

The sample holds a few counts of this clonotype. The rearrangement links TRBV28 to TRBJ1-5, with D tentatively TRBD1 (5 bases). The ends were cut back, 4 bases at V and 6 bases at J, with 13 bases in the middle. The CDR3 length is 14 residues. Germline V gives CDR1 MDHEN, CDR2 SYDVKM. In nucleotides, the CDR3 is TGTGCCAGCAGTTCCACAGGAGCAGGTCAGCCCCAGCATTTT. It specifies CASSSTGAGQPQHF.

This clonotype was found a few times. The V gene is TRBV7-9, the J gene TRBJ1-1; maybe TRBD1 (6 bases). V gave up 0 bases and J gave up 1 base, with 12 bases separating them. This CDR3 contains 16 residues. CDR1 is SEHNR, CDR2 FQNEAQ, per germline (reference sequence). The CDR3 sequence: CASSLAGAPPNTEAFF. The CDR3 region has the DNA TGTGCCAGCAGCTTAGCGGGGGCCCCCCCGAACACTGAAGCTTTCTTT. Full variable domain (missing parts from reference TRBV7-9 and TRBJ1-1): DTGVSQNPRHKITKRGQNVTFRCDPISEHNRLYWYRQTLGQGPEFLTYFQNEAQLEKSRLLSDRFSAERPKGSFSTLEIQRTEQGDSAMYLCASSLAGAPPNTEAFFGQGTRLTVV.

This clonotype has only a few counts. The rearrangement uses TRBV9 and TRBJ1-6; 7 nucleotides agree with TRBD1. Trimming removed 1 base from V and 7 bases from J; junction bases left unmatched: 8. CDR1 and CDR2 from the germline V gene are SGDLS and YYNGEE. CDR3 length: 16 amino acids. The CDR3 DNA follows: TGTGCCAGCAGCGTATTGCCAGGGGGGGGAAATTCACCCCTCCACTTT. It specifies CASSVLPGGGNSPLHF.

V is TRBV20-1 and J is TRBJ1-1, with TRBD1 matching over 7 bases. The CDR3 has 15 residues. J was trimmed by 4 bases and V by 0 bases; bases with no gene match: 8. The germline V gene has CDR1 DFQATT and CDR2 SNEGSKA (reference sequence). CDR3 protein: CSAREGGTEGTEAFF. In DNA, the CDR3 is TGCAGTGCTAGAGAGGGGGGGACAGAGGGCACTGAAGCTTTCTTT.

The chain is built from TRBV4-1 and TRBJ1-2; D is possibly TRBD1 (5 bases). Germline assignment: CDR1 MGHRA and CDR2 YSYEKL. Trimming stripped 3 bases from V and 0 bases from J, with 14 bases between. CDR3 length: 16 residues. The CDR3 DNA reads as TGCGCCAGCAGCCATGATTTGAGGACACCTAACTATGGCTACACCTTC. It codes for CASSHDLRTPNYGYTF.

This clonotype appeared a few times. The chain carries TRBV7-6 and TRBJ2-5; perhaps TRBD1 as D (6 bases). The CDR3 is made up of 14 amino acids. Germline-derived CDR1 and CDR2 are SGHVS and FNYEAQ. V was trimmed by 2 bases and J by 3 bases, leaving 10 bases between them. The CDR3, as DNA: TGTGCCAGCAGCTTATCAGGGGCAAAAGAGACCCAGTACTTC. This codes for CASSLSGAKETQYF.